The 21 T cell receptor beta chains in this list originate from one sample, sequenced in a study of glioma-infiltrating T cells after dendritic cell vaccination. Profiling relied on immunoSEQ multiplex PCR, and the TCRdb table lists in-frame clones only, not all of them. Of 55,000 to 75,000 clones in the sample, approximately 80% are singletons; the top ten hold around 8%. The material was blood, obtained before dendritic cell vaccination. These receptors came from a human donor with glioblastoma.

This chain connects TRBV6-5 to TRBJ2-2; D may be TRBD2 (6 bases). This CDR3 has 14 residues. The V and J ends lost 8 bases and 4 bases respectively, with 14 bases between them. Looked up from germline, CDR1 is MNHEY and CDR2 is SVGAGI. CDR3 loop: CASENPGSTGELFF. The CDR3 bases are TGTGCCAGCGAAAATCCCGGGAGCACCGGGGAGCTGTTTTTT.

The chain carries TRBV5-1 and TRBJ2-3; a weak D match, TRBD2 (5 bases). The CDR3 has 14 amino acids. The V end lost 0 bases, the J end lost 3 bases, and 8 bases lay between the germline ends. The germline V gene encodes CDR1 SGHRS and CDR2 YFSETQ. CDR3 sequence: CASSLGRGTDTQYF. In nucleotides, the CDR3 is TGCGCCAGCAGCTTGGGCCGAGGGACAGATACGCAGTATTTT.

This clone was seen only once. V is TRBV7-2 and J is TRBJ1-4, with D possibly being TRBD1 (5 bases). Germline V gene data show CDR1 as SGHTA and CDR2 as FQGNSA. The CDR3 is 14 amino acids. V was trimmed by 3 bases and J by 6 bases, leaving 11 bases between them. CDR3 nucleotides: TGTGCCAGCAGCTTGCAGGGCGGCGATGAAAAACTGTTTTTT. The encoded protein is CASSLQGGDEKLFF. Together with reference TRBV7-2 and TRBJ1-4, the CDR3 gives the full variable domain: GAGVSQSPSNKVTEKGKDVELRCDPISGHTALYWYRQSLGQGLEFLIYFQGNSAPDKSGLPSDRFSAERTGGSVSTLTIQRTQQEDSAVYLCASSLQGGDEKLFFGSGTQLSVL.

The V call is TRBV9, the J call TRBJ2-7; 8 positions match TRBD1. This CDR3 has 12 residues. J lost 5 bases, V lost 4 bases, and 2 bases had no gene match. Germline CDR1 is SGDLS and CDR2 is YYNGEE. The CDR3 nucleotides are TGTGCCAGCAGCTCGGACAGGGACGAGCAGTACTTC. Translating it yields CASSSDRDEQYF.

The chain has TRBV5-4 and TRBJ1-2; D is uncertain. The V gene lost 0 bases and the J gene lost 4 bases, with 10 bases spanning the gap. Germline V gene lookup returns CDR1 SGHNT and CDR2 YYREEE (reference sequence). This CDR3 has 14 residues. The CDR3 DNA reads TGTGCCAGCAGCTTGGAGAGAGGCTTCTATGGCTACACCTTC. Amino acids: CASSLERGFYGYTF.

Ten or more counts support this clone. The chain uses TRBV2 and TRBJ1-1, with D unresolved. Germline V CDR1 and CDR2: SNHLY, FYNNEI. Trimming pared 5 bases from V and 5 bases from J, leaving 9 bases between. CDR3 length: 12 amino acids. CDR3 residues: CASSFTWTEAFF. CDR3 nucleotide sequence: TGTGCCAGCAGTTTCACATGGACTGAAGCTTTCTTT.

This clone was detected once. The V call is TRBV4-1, the J call TRBJ2-1, with TRBD1 matching over 8 bases. Germline V lookup: CDR1 MGHRA, CDR2 YSYEKL. V lost 4 bases, J lost 5 bases, and 13 bases stayed unmatched. This CDR3 has 17 residues. The CDR3 reads CASSRVQDRAKDNEQFF. CDR3 coding DNA: TGCGCCAGCAGCCGGGTACAGGACAGGGCGAAGGACAATGAGCAGTTCTTC.

The V gene is TRBV6-4, the J gene TRBJ1-1, with D hard to call. V dropped 3 bases and J dropped 4 bases, with 12 bases sitting between them. The germline gives CDR1 MRHNA, CDR2 SNTAGT. The CDR3 has 14 residues. The chain's CDR3 is CASSENHESTEAFF. In DNA, the CDR3 is TGTGCCAGCAGTGAAAACCACGAGAGCACTGAAGCTTTCTTT.

In this sample, this clone turned up a few times. The V and J genes are TRBV7-9 and TRBJ2-7; D perhaps matches TRBD1 (6 bases). The length of the CDR3 is 14 residues. Germline V gene lookup returns CDR1 SEHNR and CDR2 FQNEAQ (reference sequence). Trimming pared 5 bases from V and 1 base from J, leaving 12 bases between. DNA of the CDR3: TGTGCCAGCAGCACCCGGGACACTTCCTACGAGCAGTACTTC. As protein: CASSTRDTSYEQYF.

The chain employs TRBV5-1 and TRBJ1-1, with 7 bases identical to TRBD1. This CDR3 is 14 amino acids long. Germline lookup yields CDR1 SGHRS and CDR2 YFSETQ. J lost 1 base, V lost 3 bases, and 3 bases had no gene match. The CDR3 sequence: CASSWDSWNTEAFF. As DNA, the CDR3 is TGCGCCAGCAGCTGGGACAGTTGGAACACTGAAGCTTTCTTT.

The chain employs TRBV5-6 and TRBJ2-6, with 7 bases aligning to TRBD2. Germline-derived CDR1 and CDR2 are SGHDT and YYEEEE. The CDR3 loop spans 18 amino acids. V lost 2 bases to trimming and J lost 0 bases; unmatched junction nucleotides: 8. CDR3 nucleotide sequence: TGTGCCAGCAGCTTTTTAGCGGGTGAGGACTCTGGGGCCAACGTCCTGACTTTC. It yields the protein CASSFLAGEDSGANVLTF.

This clone was observed a handful of times. The J gene is TRBJ1-3, the V gene TRBV6-5; TRBD1 agrees at 9 bases. Trimming at V came to 7 bases and at J to 3 bases, leaving 7 bases not matched to a gene. In germline, CDR1 is MNHEY, CDR2 SVGAGI. The CDR3 runs to 15 residues. CDR3 loop: CASIPRDRVGNTIYF. DNA for the CDR3: TGTGCCAGCATTCCCCGGGACAGGGTTGGAAACACCATATATTTT.

This clone was found once. This chain links TRBV4-2 with TRBJ2-6; D remains ambiguous. V lost 0 bases and J lost 4, with 7 bases in between. This CDR3 comprises 15 residues. The V gene's germline CDR1 is LGHNA and CDR2 YNFKEQ. CDR3 loop: CASSQDLAGANVLTF. The CDR3 region has the DNA TGTGCCAGCAGCCAAGATTTGGCAGGGGCCAACGTCCTGACTTTC.

CDR3 bases: TGTGCCAGCAGCTCCCTGGGAACCACTAGCGGGGTAGAGACCCAGTACTTC. It specifies CASSSLGTTSGVETQYF. V usage is TRBV5-6 and J usage is TRBJ2-5, with 10 bases lining up with TRBD2. The CDR3 spans 17 residues. V lost 3 bases, J lost 4 bases, and 12 bases stayed unmatched. Per the germline V gene, CDR1 is SGHDT and CDR2 is YYEEEE.

V gene TRBV7-6 combines with J gene TRBJ1-4, with a tentative D call TRBD1 (6 bases). Germline V gene lookup returns CDR1 SGHVS and CDR2 FNYEAQ. Trimming took 3 bases from V and 3 from J, leaving 14 bases between them. The CDR3 totals 16 residues. The CDR3 here is CASSFSGGAANEKLFF. In DNA form, the CDR3 reads TGTGCCAGCAGCTTTAGTGGGGGCGCGGCTAATGAAAAACTGTTTTTT.

Notes on this clone: An end of the junction differs from the germline gene, which may be a read error. The rearrangement uses TRBV19 and TRBJ2-6; TRBD1 agrees at 7 bases. The CDR3 is 13 residues long. Germline CDR1 LNHDA, CDR2 SQIVND (reference sequence). The CDR3 protein is CASSISTTGPLLF. CDR3 nucleotide sequence: TGTGCCAGTAGTATATCTACGACAGGGCCGTTACTCTTC.

V and J are TRBV6-1 and TRBJ1-2; 7 nucleotides line up with TRBD1. Trimming took 7 bases from V and 14 from J; bases not matched to a gene: 13. The CDR3 consists of 12 residues. The germline V gene encodes CDR1 MNHNS and CDR2 SASEGT. The CDR3 bases are TGTGCCAGCACGGGGGACAGATTATTTAGGACCTTC. It yields the protein CASTGDRLFRTF.

The chain couples TRBV19 to TRBJ2-7; TRBD2 matches at 10 bases. V shed 3 bases, J shed 4 bases, and the junction held 6 bases outside the gene matches. This CDR3 comprises 15 residues. Germline values: CDR1 LNHDA, CDR2 SQIVND (reference sequence). The CDR3 region is CASSISSGGAYEQYF. The CDR3 bases are TGTGCCAGTAGTATTTCTAGCGGGGGAGCTTACGAGCAGTACTTC.

This chain joins TRBV4-1 and TRBJ1-2, with 8 positions matching TRBD1. The V and J ends lost 1 base and 0 bases, in that order; junction bases with no gene match: 1. Germline CDR1 reads MGHRA; CDR2 reads YSYEKL. The CDR3 runs to 15 residues. The CDR3 reads CASSQGTGPNYGYTF. The CDR3 nucleotides are TGCGCCAGCAGCCAAGGGACAGGGCCTAACTATGGCTACACCTTC.

The gene calls are TRBV7-2 and TRBJ2-7, with 10 bases identical to TRBD1. The CDR3 totals 15 residues. The J segment lost 3 bases and the V segment lost 0 bases, leaving 2 bases of the junction unmatched. The germline gives CDR1 SGHTA, CDR2 FQGNSA. In nucleotides, the CDR3 is TGTGCCAGCAGCTTAGCGGGGACAGGGGACTACGAGCAGTACTTC. Translating it yields CASSLAGTGDYEQYF.

This chain links TRBV19 with TRBJ2-3, with D perhaps matching TRBD1 (5 bases). The CDR3 is made up of 16 amino acids. From germline, CDR1 is LNHDA and CDR2 SQIVND (reference sequence). Trimming took 4 bases from V and 1 from J, leaving 15 bases between them. CDR3: CASSTLDSGGTDTQYF. CDR3 DNA: TGTGCCAGTAGTACCCTTGACAGTGGGGGCACAGATACGCAGTATTTT.